The rows below give T cell receptor beta chains drawn from one sample of a study of blood T cell repertoires in COVID-19. TCRdb keeps only in-frame clones here, not all; method: immunoSEQ multiplex PCR. The sample includes about 150,000 clones, approximately 86% of them seen just once. Sequencing was carried out using PBMCs or T cells enriched from blood (not recorded which). The receptor source for this set is a woman aged 40 to 55 who had been exposed to COVID-19. The CDR3 runs from the conserved cysteine through the conserved F or W. The D gene is left open where the match is weak. Clone size is not always given. Where it is, it says once, few, many or a class for expanded clones.

j_call clone_size v_call d_call cdr3_nt cdr3_aa
TRBJ1-4 - TRBV14 - TGTGCCAGCAGCCACCAAGGGAGACAAGTTGAAAAACTGTTTTTT CASSHQGRQVEKLFF
TRBJ2-5 - TRBV29-1 - TGCAGCGTTGAAAGGGGGGGAGAGACCCAGTACTTC CSVERGGETQYF
TRBJ2-5 - TRBV5-1 - TGCGCCAGCGGAGCAGGGGCGTCCGAAGAGACCCAGTACTTC CASGAGASEETQYF
TRBJ2-7 - TRBV9 TRBD1 TGTGCCAGCAGCGTAGAAGGACAGGGAGCATACGAGCAGTACTTC CASSVEGQGAYEQYF
TRBJ2-7 - TRBV6-2/TRBV6-3 - TGTGCCAGCAGTCAGACTCCGCAGGGCCGGGCTTACTACGAGCAGTACTTC CASSQTPQGRAYYEQYF
TRBJ1-1 - TRBV5-1 - TGCGCCAGCAGCTTGGCAACAGCCTCCTTCATGAACACTGAAGCTTTCTTT CASSLATASFMNTEAFF
TRBJ1-2 few TRBV27 TRBD1 TGTGCCAGCAGAGTACAGGGGGCGGGCTACACCTTC CASRVQGAGYTF
TRBJ2-3 - TRBV3-1/TRBV3-2 - TGTGCCAGCAGCCCCCGTCTGGATACGCAGTATTTT CASSPRLDTQYF
TRBJ2-3 - TRBV29-1 TRBD2 TGCAGCGTCCTGGTAGCGGGGGGAAGAACAGATACGCAGTATTTT CSVLVAGGRTDTQYF
TRBJ1-4 - TRBV28 TRBD1 TGTGCCAGCAGTTTATGGGGATCGTTTTCGACAGGGGACGGGGGTGAAAAACTGTTTTTT CASSLWGSFSTGDGGEKLFF
TRBJ1-2 - TRBV14 - TGTGCCAGCAGCCAAGATCTTAGGGGTTTGAAGAATGGCTACACCTTC CASSQDLRGLKNGYTF
TRBJ2-7 - TRBV6-1 - TGTGCCAGCAGTGGAAGTGGGACATCTAACTACGAGCAGTACTTC CASSGSGTSNYEQYF
TRBJ2-3 - TRBV5-1 TRBD2 TGCGCCAGCAGCTTGGGCGGGGGGAACACAGATACGCAGTATTTT CASSLGGGNTDTQYF
TRBJ1-3 - TRBV29-1 TRBD1 TGCAGCGTCCATTGGACAGGCGCAGGAAACACCATATATTTT CSVHWTGAGNTIYF
TRBJ1-2 - TRBV19 TRBD1 TGTGCCAGTAGTATCGGGGGACAGTCCTATGGCTACACCTTC CASSIGGQSYGYTF
TRBJ2-4 - TRBV7-8 TRBD1 TGTGCCAGCAGTCTACGGACAGGGGCCAAGGCCAAAAACATTCAGTACTTC CASSLRTGAKAKNIQYF
TRBJ2-7 - TRBV28 TRBD1 TGTGCCAGCAGTTTATTGACAGGGTCGAAGCTCTACGAGCAGTACTTC CASSLLTGSKLYEQYF
TRBJ1-3 few TRBV7-6 - TGTGCCAGCAGTGCATCCCCGACAAGCTCCTCTGGAAACACCATATATTTT CASSASPTSSSGNTIYF
TRBJ2-7 - TRBV6-6 TRBD1 TGTGCCAGCAAAAAGACAGGGGCTGACGAGCAGTACTTC CASKKTGADEQYF
TRBJ1-2 once TRBV19 TRBD1 TGTGCCAGTAATATACATCTGGGACAGGGAGGGAACTATGGCTACACCTTC CASNIHLGQGGNYGYTF
TRBJ2-7 - TRBV7-9 TRBD1 TGTGCCAGCTCCCCCTGGACAGGAAAACTCCTATACGAGCAGTACTTC CASSPWTGKLLYEQYF
TRBJ1-1 - TRBV9 - TGTGCCAGCAGCGTAGCGCGGAACACTGAAGCTTTCTTT CASSVARNTEAFF
TRBJ2-1 - TRBV9 - TGTGCCAGCAGTTCACTAACTGGGGGGACTCAGGAGCAGTTCTTC CASSSLTGGTQEQFF
TRBJ2-3 - TRBV28 TRBD1 TGTGCCAGCAGTGTGGGACAGGGGGCCACAGATACGCAGTATTTT CASSVGQGATDTQYF
TRBJ1-1 - TRBV7-3 - TGTGCCAGCAGCTTAAACCAGGGTGTCACTGAAGCTTTCTTT CASSLNQGVTEAFF
TRBJ1-2 - TRBV13 - TGTGCCAGCAGCGTTATTAACTATGGCTACACCTTC CASSVINYGYTF
TRBJ1-1 - TRBV29-1 - TGCAGCGTTGGGTTTACCAACAGGGACACTGAAGCTTTCTTT CSVGFTNRDTEAFF
TRBJ2-6 - TRBV4-2 - TGTGCCAGCAGCCAAGATCGACAGGACGTCCTGACTTTC CASSQDRQDVLTF
TRBJ2-3 - TRBV27 - TGTGCCAGCAGTCCCCCTGCAGGCACAGATACGCAGTATTTT CASSPPAGTDTQYF
TRBJ2-1 few TRBV27 TRBD1 TGTGCCAGCAGTTTTTCCGGACAGGGGGAGTTCTTC CASSFSGQGEFF
TRBJ1-1 few TRBV5-1 TRBD1 TGCGCCAGCAGCTCGGGACAGGGGGACACTGAAGCTTTCTTT CASSSGQGDTEAFF
TRBJ2-7 - TRBV3-1/TRBV3-2 - TGTGCCAGCAGCCATGACGGGACTTCCTACGAGCAGTACTTC CASSHDGTSYEQYF
TRBJ2-5 - TRBV25-1 TRBD1 TGTGCCAGCAGTGATACAGGGGGCCAAGAGACCCAGTACTTC CASSDTGGQETQYF
TRBJ2-7 - TRBV18 TRBD1 TGTGCCAGCTCACAGGGACAGCTATACGAGCAGTACTTC CASSQGQLYEQYF
TRBJ2-7 - TRBV6-5 TRBD2 TGTGCCAGCAGTTACTCGGCTAGCGGACAATACGAGCAGTACTTC CASSYSASGQYEQYF
TRBJ2-5 - TRBV11-2 TRBD1 TGTGCCAGCAGCTTAGATCTGCCACTGGACAGGGGCTTTCGGGAGACCCAGTACTTC CASSLDLPLDRGFRETQYF
TRBJ1-1 - TRBV7-9 TRBD1 TGTGCCAGCAGCTTAATGAGGGGGCTGAACACTGAAGCTTTCTTT CASSLMRGLNTEAFF
TRBJ2-3 - TRBV10-3 - TGTGCCATCACCCCTACTAGCTCCGGGAGCGCAGATACGCAGTATTTT CAITPTSSGSADTQYF
TRBJ2-3 - TRBV7-9 - TGTGCCAGCAGCCCGGGACAATCCACAGATACGCAGTATTTT CASSPGQSTDTQYF
TRBJ1-5 once TRBV19 - TGTGCCAGTAGTATAGCACAGTATAGCAATCAGCCCCAGCATTTT CASSIAQYSNQPQHF
TRBJ1-2 - TRBV28 - TGTGCCAGCCTCGGCAGGGGCGCGGTGGGATATGGCTACACCTTC CASLGRGAVGYGYTF
TRBJ1-3 - TRBV9 - TGTGCCAGCAGCATTCGACAGGAAATCTCTGGAAACACCATATATTTT CASSIRQEISGNTIYF
TRBJ1-4 - TRBV18 TRBD1 TGTGCCAGCTCACCGAGCAGGGGGCTAGAAAAACTGTTTTTT CASSPSRGLEKLFF
TRBJ1-6 - TRBV5-1 TRBD1 TGCGCCAGCAGCTTGGCCCCCGGGACAGATAATTCACCCCTCCACTTT CASSLAPGTDNSPLHF
TRBJ1-5 - TRBV5-6 - TGTGCCAGCAGCTTGGCCGGGAGCCTCAATCAGCCCCAGCATTTT CASSLAGSLNQPQHF
TRBJ2-3 - TRBV5-1 - TGCGCCAGCAGCTTGGCGGGGTGGGGCACAGATACGCAGTATTTT CASSLAGWGTDTQYF
TRBJ1-2 - TRBV19 - TGTGCCAGTAACAACGGCGGGAACTATGGCTACACCTTC CASNNGGNYGYTF
TRBJ2-7 once TRBV5-1 - TGCGCCAGCAGCGAGGACAGCTCCTACGAGCAGTACTTC CASSEDSSYEQYF
TRBJ1-2 - TRBV6-5 - TGTGCCAGCAGCGTACAGGGTAGGGATGGCTACACCTTC CASSVQGRDGYTF